Listed below are T cell receptor beta chains from one sample, sequenced in a study of T cells in narcolepsy. TCRdb's copy holds only in-frame clones and misses some; the assay was immunoSEQ multiplex PCR. Here the sample spans 15,000 to 17,000 clones, approximately 83% being singletons. Material: memory (CD45RA-) CD4+ T cells from blood. The receptors here all came from a human donor in good health. The CDR3 runs from the conserved cysteine through the conserved F or W. Each record gives: J gene, D gene, V gene, clone size, CDR3 protein, CDR3 DNA. A D gene is named only where the DNA matches it firmly. The listing skips clone size in some rows; elsewhere it reads once, few, many or a size class.

J gene: TRBJ1-1
D gene: .
V gene: TRBV7-9
clone size: .
CDR3 protein: CASSRTLGMNTEAFF
CDR3 DNA: TGTGCCAGCAGCCGGACACTGGGAATGAACACTGAAGCCTTCTTT

J gene: TRBJ1-5
D gene: .
V gene: TRBV10-1
clone size: .
CDR3 protein: CASSEYRGNQPQHF
CDR3 DNA: TGCGCCAGCAGTGAATACAGGGGCAATCAGCCCCAGCATTTT

J gene: TRBJ1-3
D gene: .
V gene: TRBV5-8
clone size: .
CDR3 protein: CASSLGTVSGNTIYF
CDR3 DNA: TGTGCCAGCAGCTTGGGGACGGTCTCTGGAAACACCATATATTTT

J gene: TRBJ1-6
D gene: TRBD1
V gene: TRBV6-1
clone size: .
CDR3 protein: CASMDRGVSPLHF
CDR3 DNA: TGTGCCAGCATGGACAGGGGGGTCTCCCCCCTCCACTTT

J gene: TRBJ2-5
D gene: TRBD2
V gene: TRBV11-2
clone size: .
CDR3 protein: CASSLGLAGGQLGETQYF
CDR3 DNA: TGTGCCAGCAGCTTGGGACTAGCGGGGGGACAGTTAGGAGAGACCCAGTACTTC

J gene: TRBJ1-1
D gene: .
V gene: TRBV11-2
clone size: .
CDR3 protein: CASSLGPMGHPGVVTEAFF
CDR3 DNA: TGTGCCAGCAGCTTAGGCCCCATGGGTCATCCAGGGGTGGTCACTGAAGCTTTCTTT

J gene: TRBJ2-7
D gene: TRBD2
V gene: TRBV27
clone size: once
CDR3 protein: CASRCLQQRERYEQYF
CDR3 DNA: TGTGCCAGCAGGTGCCTCCAGCAGCGGGAGCGCTACGAGCAGTACTTC

J gene: TRBJ1-1
D gene: .
V gene: TRBV7-2
clone size: once
CDR3 protein: CASSLAGAPTEAFF
CDR3 DNA: TGTGCCAGCAGCTTAGCGGGGGCGCCCACTGAAGCTTTCTTT

J gene: TRBJ2-3
D gene: .
V gene: TRBV6-1
clone size: .
CDR3 protein: CASTEGRWMQYF
CDR3 DNA: TGTGCCAGCACCGAGGGGCGCTGGATGCAGTATTTT

J gene: TRBJ2-2
D gene: .
V gene: TRBV6-5
clone size: .
CDR3 protein: CASSYRLGDGLFF
CDR3 DNA: TGTGCCAGCAGTTATAGGCTGGGCGACGGGCTGTTTTTT

J gene: TRBJ1-6
D gene: .
V gene: TRBV19
clone size: .
CDR3 protein: CASSAAGSSLTPSGSPLHF
CDR3 DNA: TGTGCCAGTAGTGCAGCCGGGAGCTCCCTGACCCCTTCAGGTTCACCCCTCCACTTT

J gene: TRBJ2-6
D gene: .
V gene: TRBV7-9
clone size: .
CDR3 protein: CASRSVGSGANVLTF
CDR3 DNA: TGTGCCAGCAGAAGCGTTGGCTCTGGGGCCAACGTCCTGACTTTC

J gene: TRBJ2-3
D gene: .
V gene: TRBV10-3
clone size: .
CDR3 protein: CAISESRGFTDTQYF
CDR3 DNA: TGTGCCATCAGTGAGAGTCGGGGCTTCACAGATACGCAGTATTTT

J gene: TRBJ2-3
D gene: .
V gene: TRBV6-1
clone size: .
CDR3 protein: CASSRSGSTDTQYF
CDR3 DNA: TGTGCCAGCAGCCGTAGTGGTAGCACAGATACGCAGTATTTT

J gene: TRBJ2-1
D gene: .
V gene: TRBV27
clone size: .
CDR3 protein: CASSSTYNEQFF
CDR3 DNA: TGTGCCAGCAGTTCCACCTACAATGAGCAGTTCTTC

J gene: TRBJ2-1
D gene: TRBD2
V gene: TRBV12-5
clone size: .
CDR3 protein: CASASGTSVYNEQFF
CDR3 DNA: TGTGCTAGTGCCTCCGGGACTAGCGTATACAATGAGCAGTTCTTC

J gene: TRBJ2-3
D gene: TRBD2
V gene: TRBV4-2
clone size: .
CDR3 protein: CASSQGLAGADTQYF
CDR3 DNA: TGTGCCAGCAGCCAGGGACTAGCGGGGGCAGATACGCAGTATTTT

J gene: TRBJ2-2
D gene: .
V gene: TRBV10-1
clone size: .
CDR3 protein: CASSVATGELFF
CDR3 DNA: TGCGCCAGCAGTGTAGCCACCGGGGAGCTGTTTTTT

J gene: TRBJ1-2
D gene: .
V gene: TRBV6-1
clone size: .
CDR3 protein: CASSEQGRYGYTF
CDR3 DNA: TGTGCCAGCAGTGAACAGGGGCGGTATGGCTACACCTTC

J gene: TRBJ1-1
D gene: .
V gene: TRBV30
clone size: .
CDR3 protein: CAWKWPLMNTEAFF
CDR3 DNA: TGTGCCTGGAAATGGCCACTAATGAACACTGAAGCTTTCTTT

J gene: TRBJ2-7
D gene: .
V gene: TRBV5-1
clone size: .
CDR3 protein: CASSPGAGPPRGEQYF
CDR3 DNA: TGCGCCAGCAGCCCAGGCGCAGGCCCCCCTCGAGGGGAGCAGTACTTC

J gene: TRBJ2-5
D gene: TRBD2
V gene: TRBV2
clone size: .
CDR3 protein: CASRRTGGAAIKTQYF
CDR3 DNA: TGTGCCAGCAGGCGGACCGGGGGGGCCGCGATAAAGACCCAGTACTTC

J gene: TRBJ1-5
D gene: .
V gene: TRBV30
clone size: .
CDR3 protein: CAWSVWNGGNQPQHF
CDR3 DNA: TGTGCCTGGAGTGTATGGAACGGGGGCAATCAGCCCCAGCATTTT

J gene: TRBJ1-5
D gene: .
V gene: TRBV21-1
clone size: .
CDR3 protein: CASAPLNGPRDGQPQHF
CDR3 DNA: TGTGCCAGCGCCCCCCTTAATGGACCGCGAGACGGTCAGCCCCAGCATTTT

J gene: TRBJ1-1
D gene: .
V gene: TRBV6-5
clone size: few
CDR3 protein: CASRWDTEAFF
CDR3 DNA: TGTGCCAGCAGGTGGGACACTGAAGCTTTCTTT

J gene: TRBJ1-3
D gene: .
V gene: TRBV11-2
clone size: .
CDR3 protein: CASSLFAGNTIYF
CDR3 DNA: TGTGCCAGCAGCTTATTCGCAGGGAACACCATATATTTT

J gene: TRBJ2-5
D gene: TRBD1
V gene: TRBV19
clone size: .
CDR3 protein: CASSAPGRGLETQYF
CDR3 DNA: TGTGCCAGTAGTGCTCCGGGCAGGGGGCTGGAGACCCAGTACTTC

J gene: TRBJ2-7
D gene: .
V gene: TRBV7-2
clone size: .
CDR3 protein: CASISFPLRAGEQYF
CDR3 DNA: TGTGCCAGCATTTCTTTTCCGCTCCGCGCCGGCGAGCAGTACTTC

J gene: TRBJ1-4
D gene: .
V gene: TRBV2
clone size: .
CDR3 protein: CASSPRDKSKEKLFF
CDR3 DNA: TGTGCCAGCAGCCCTCGGGACAAGTCTAAAGAAAAACTGTTTTTT

J gene: TRBJ2-1
D gene: TRBD2
V gene: TRBV7-2
clone size: .
CDR3 protein: CASSLGGRANEQFF
CDR3 DNA: TGTGCCAGCAGCTTAGGGGGGAGGGCCAATGAGCAGTTCTTC

J gene: TRBJ1-2
D gene: TRBD1
V gene: TRBV27
clone size: .
CDR3 protein: CASSLEAGGFYGYTF
CDR3 DNA: TGTGCCAGCAGTTTAGAGGCAGGGGGCTTCTATGGCTACACCTTC

J gene: TRBJ2-7
D gene: TRBD2
V gene: TRBV7-6
clone size: .
CDR3 protein: CASSLGVTSGRNEQYF
CDR3 DNA: TGTGCCAGCAGCTTAGGGGTGACTAGCGGGAGGAACGAGCAGTACTTC

J gene: TRBJ2-2
D gene: TRBD1
V gene: TRBV9
clone size: .
CDR3 protein: CASSVVGTGGNTGELFF
CDR3 DNA: TGTGCCAGCAGCGTAGTGGGGACAGGGGGGAACACCGGGGAGCTGTTTTTT

J gene: TRBJ1-3
D gene: .
V gene: TRBV30
clone size: .
CDR3 protein: CAWSVLGAGELSF
CDR3 DNA: TGTGCCTGGAGTGTCTTAGGGGCCGGGGAGCTGTCTTTT

J gene: TRBJ1-2
D gene: .
V gene: TRBV5-4
clone size: once
CDR3 protein: CASSRDTANYGYTF
CDR3 DNA: TGTGCCAGCAGTAGGGACACAGCTAACTATGGCTACACCTTC

J gene: TRBJ2-2
D gene: .
V gene: TRBV18
clone size: .
CDR3 protein: CASSPSQGSPSGGELFF
CDR3 DNA: TGTGCCAGCTCACCATCACAGGGATCGCCCTCGGGTGGGGAGCTGTTTTTT

J gene: TRBJ2-3
D gene: TRBD1
V gene: TRBV14
clone size: .
CDR3 protein: CASSTRQGIGAQYF
CDR3 DNA: TGTGCCAGCAGCACCCGACAGGGTATCGGTGCGCAGTATTTT

J gene: TRBJ1-5
D gene: .
V gene: TRBV18
clone size: .
CDR3 protein: CASSPRVGKGNQPQHF
CDR3 DNA: TGTGCCAGCTCACCAAGGGTAGGGAAGGGCAATCAGCCCCAGCATTTT

J gene: TRBJ1-2
D gene: .
V gene: TRBV6-5
clone size: .
CDR3 protein: CASSERGASYGYTF
CDR3 DNA: TGTGCCAGCAGTGAAAGGGGGGCGAGCTATGGCTACACCTTC

J gene: TRBJ1-2
D gene: .
V gene: TRBV7-2
clone size: .
CDR3 protein: CASSIQPPLYGYTF
CDR3 DNA: TGTGCCAGCAGCATACAGCCCCCTCTCTATGGCTACACCTTC

J gene: TRBJ1-2
D gene: TRBD1
V gene: TRBV18
clone size: few
CDR3 protein: CASSPGQGYIARGYTF
CDR3 DNA: TGTGCCAGCTCACCAGGACAGGGGTATATTGCTCGTGGCTACACCTTC

J gene: TRBJ2-3
D gene: .
V gene: TRBV7-2
clone size: .
CDR3 protein: CASSLQVTDTQYF
CDR3 DNA: TGTGCCAGCAGCTTACAGGTTACAGATACGCAGTATTTT

J gene: TRBJ1-1
D gene: TRBD1
V gene: TRBV4-1
clone size: .
CDR3 protein: CASSQDPGQGRNEAFF
CDR3 DNA: TGCGCCAGCAGCCAAGATCCGGGACAGGGGAGGAATGAAGCTTTCTTT

J gene: TRBJ1-5
D gene: .
V gene: TRBV10-2
clone size: .
CDR3 protein: CASTPSRTGQGRDNQPQHF
CDR3 DNA: TGCGCCAGCACTCCCTCACGGACGGGGCAAGGAAGGGACAATCAGCCCCAGCATTTT

J gene: TRBJ2-1
D gene: TRBD1
V gene: TRBV11-1
clone size: once
CDR3 protein: CASSLRTGGEQFF
CDR3 DNA: TGTGCCAGCAGCTTAAGGACAGGGGGTGAGCAGTTCTTC

J gene: TRBJ1-2
D gene: .
V gene: TRBV6-1
clone size: few
CDR3 protein: CASSFRGDYGYTF
CDR3 DNA: TGTGCCAGCAGTTTTAGGGGGGACTATGGCTACACCTTC

J gene: TRBJ2-2
D gene: .
V gene: TRBV6-5
clone size: .
CDR3 protein: CASTKPPTGELFF
CDR3 DNA: TGTGCCAGCACCAAGCCCCCCACCGGGGAGCTGTTTTTT

J gene: TRBJ2-7
D gene: .
V gene: TRBV6-1
clone size: .
CDR3 protein: CASSTLGQGQYF
CDR3 DNA: TGTGCCAGCAGTACCCTGGGGCAGGGCCAGTACTTC

J gene: TRBJ2-7
D gene: TRBD2
V gene: TRBV10-1
clone size: .
CDR3 protein: CASSPILAGAIYEQYF
CDR3 DNA: TGCGCCAGCAGCCCAATACTAGCGGGGGCAATCTACGAGCAGTACTTC

J gene: TRBJ1-2
D gene: .
V gene: TRBV2
clone size: .
CDR3 protein: CASSEVLRGGNYGYTF
CDR3 DNA: TGTGCCAGCAGTGAAGTACTTCGGGGGGGTAACTATGGCTACACCTTC

J gene: TRBJ2-2
D gene: .
V gene: TRBV13
clone size: few
CDR3 protein: CASSADPRGTGELFF
CDR3 DNA: TGTGCCAGCAGCGCGGACCCTCGGGGTACCGGGGAGCTGTTTTTT

J gene: TRBJ1-1
D gene: .
V gene: TRBV10-3
clone size: .
CDR3 protein: CATGGGGPDTEAFF
CDR3 DNA: TGTGCCACGGGGGGCGGGGGACCGGACACTGAAGCTTTCTTT